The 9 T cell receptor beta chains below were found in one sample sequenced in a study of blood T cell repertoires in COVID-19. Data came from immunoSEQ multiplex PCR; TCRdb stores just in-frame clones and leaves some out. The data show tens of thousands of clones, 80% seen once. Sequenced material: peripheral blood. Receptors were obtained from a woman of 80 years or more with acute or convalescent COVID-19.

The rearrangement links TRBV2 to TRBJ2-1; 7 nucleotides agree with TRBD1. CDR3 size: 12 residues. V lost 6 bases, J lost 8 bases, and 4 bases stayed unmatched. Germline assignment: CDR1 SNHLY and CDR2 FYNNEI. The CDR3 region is CASSDRVYEQFF. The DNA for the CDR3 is TGTGCCAGCAGCGACAGGGTGTATGAGCAGTTCTTC.

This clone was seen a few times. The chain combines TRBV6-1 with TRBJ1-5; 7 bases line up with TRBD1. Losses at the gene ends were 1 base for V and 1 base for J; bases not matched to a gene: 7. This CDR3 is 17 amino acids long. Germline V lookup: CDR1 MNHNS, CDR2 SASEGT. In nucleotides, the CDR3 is TGTGCCAGCAGTGAAGTGGACCGACAGGGAAGCAATCAGCCCCAGCATTTT. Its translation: CASSEVDRQGSNQPQHF.

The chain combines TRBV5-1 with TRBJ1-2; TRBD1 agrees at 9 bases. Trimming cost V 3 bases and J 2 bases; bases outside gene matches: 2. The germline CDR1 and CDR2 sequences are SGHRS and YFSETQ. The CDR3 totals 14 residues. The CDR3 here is CASSSQGANYGYTF. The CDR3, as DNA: TGCGCCAGCAGCTCACAGGGGGCCAACTATGGCTACACCTTC.

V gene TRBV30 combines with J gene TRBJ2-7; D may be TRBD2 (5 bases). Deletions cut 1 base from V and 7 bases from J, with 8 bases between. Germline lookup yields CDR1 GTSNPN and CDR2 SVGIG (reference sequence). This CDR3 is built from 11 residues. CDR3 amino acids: CAWSAGSEQYF. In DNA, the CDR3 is TGTGCCTGGAGTGCTGGGAGTGAGCAGTACTTC. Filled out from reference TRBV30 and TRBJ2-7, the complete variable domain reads SQTIHQWPATLVQPVGSPLSLECTVEGTSNPNLYWYRQAAGRGLQLLFYSVGIGQISSEVPQNLSASRPQDRQFILSSKKLLLSDSGFYLCAWSAGSEQYFGPGTRLTVT.

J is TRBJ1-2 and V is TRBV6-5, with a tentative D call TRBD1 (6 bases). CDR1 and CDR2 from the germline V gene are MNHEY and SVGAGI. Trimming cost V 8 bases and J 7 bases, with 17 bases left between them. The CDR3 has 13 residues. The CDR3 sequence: CASHRRGFGGYTF. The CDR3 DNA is TGTGCCAGCCACCGTAGGGGGTTCGGTGGCTACACCTTC.

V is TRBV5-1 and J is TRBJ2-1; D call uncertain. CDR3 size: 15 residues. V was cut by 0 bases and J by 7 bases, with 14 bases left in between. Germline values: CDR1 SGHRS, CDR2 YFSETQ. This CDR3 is CASSLDSYSWNEQFF. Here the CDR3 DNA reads TGCGCCAGCAGCTTGGATTCGTACAGCTGGAATGAGCAGTTCTTC. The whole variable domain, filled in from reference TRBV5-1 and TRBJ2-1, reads KAGVTQTPRYLIKTRGQQVTLSCSPISGHRSVSWYQQTPGQGLQFLFEYFSETQRNKGNFPGRFSGRQFSNSRSEMNVSTLELGDSALYLCASSLDSYSWNEQFFGPGTRLTVL.

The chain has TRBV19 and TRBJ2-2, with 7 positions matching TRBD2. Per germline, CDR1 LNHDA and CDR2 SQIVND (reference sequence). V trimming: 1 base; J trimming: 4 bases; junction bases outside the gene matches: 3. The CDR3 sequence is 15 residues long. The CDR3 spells CASSIVGGITGELFF. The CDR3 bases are TGTGCCAGTAGTATAGTCGGGGGGATCACCGGGGAGCTGTTTTTT.

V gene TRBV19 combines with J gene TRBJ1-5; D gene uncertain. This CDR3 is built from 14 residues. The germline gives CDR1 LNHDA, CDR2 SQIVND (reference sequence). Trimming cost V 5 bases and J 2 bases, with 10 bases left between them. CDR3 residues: CASSPQRGNQPQHF. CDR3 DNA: TGTGCCAGTAGTCCCCAGAGGGGCAATCAGCCCCAGCATTTT.

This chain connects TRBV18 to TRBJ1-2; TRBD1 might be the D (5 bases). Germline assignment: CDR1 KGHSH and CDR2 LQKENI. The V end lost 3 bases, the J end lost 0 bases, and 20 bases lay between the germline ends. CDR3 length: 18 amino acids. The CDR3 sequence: CASSPNGQVEGPNYGYTF. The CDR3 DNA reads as TGTGCCAGCTCACCCAACGGACAAGTGGAAGGCCCTAACTATGGCTACACCTTC. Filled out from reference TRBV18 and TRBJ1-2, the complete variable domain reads NAGVMQNPRHLVRRRGQEARLRCSPMKGHSHVYWYRQLPEEGLKFMVYLQKENIIDESGMPKERFSAEFPKEGPSILRIQQVVRGDSAAYFCASSPNGQVEGPNYGYTFGSGTRLTVV.